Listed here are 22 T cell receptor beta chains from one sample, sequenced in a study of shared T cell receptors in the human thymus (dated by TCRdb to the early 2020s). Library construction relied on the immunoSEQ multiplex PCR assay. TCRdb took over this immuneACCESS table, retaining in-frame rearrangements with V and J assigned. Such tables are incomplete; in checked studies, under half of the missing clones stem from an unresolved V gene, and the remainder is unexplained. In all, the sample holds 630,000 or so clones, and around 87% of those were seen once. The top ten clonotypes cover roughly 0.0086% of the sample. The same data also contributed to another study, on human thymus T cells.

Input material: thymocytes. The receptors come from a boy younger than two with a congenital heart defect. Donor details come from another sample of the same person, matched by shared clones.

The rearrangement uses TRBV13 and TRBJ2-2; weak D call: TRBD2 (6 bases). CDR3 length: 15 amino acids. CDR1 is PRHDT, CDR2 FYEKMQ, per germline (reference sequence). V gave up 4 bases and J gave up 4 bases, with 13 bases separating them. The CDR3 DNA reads TGTGCCAGCAGCTCCGCGTCCGGGGGCACCGGGGAGCTGTTTTTT. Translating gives CASSSASGGTGELFF.

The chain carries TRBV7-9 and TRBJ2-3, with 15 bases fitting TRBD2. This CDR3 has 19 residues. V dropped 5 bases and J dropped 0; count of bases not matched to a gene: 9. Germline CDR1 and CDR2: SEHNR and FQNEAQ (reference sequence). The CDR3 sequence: CASSISRGLAGGSTDTQYF. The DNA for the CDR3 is TGTGCCAGCAGCATATCTCGGGGACTAGCGGGGGGTAGCACAGATACGCAGTATTTT.

DNA for the CDR3: TGTGCCAGCAGTGGGAGGGTTGGGTCGGTGAACTATGGCTACACCTTC. Protein product: CASSGRVGSVNYGYTF. The chain carries TRBV28 and TRBJ1-2; D is undetermined. The CDR3 covers 16 residues. Per the germline V gene, CDR1 is MDHEN and CDR2 is SYDVKM. Trimming left V 5 bases short and J 2 bases short, with 18 bases between.

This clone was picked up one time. The CDR3 region is CASSYRQTDTGELFF. DNA for the CDR3: TGTGCCAGCAGTTACCGGCAGACAGACACCGGGGAGCTGTTTTTT. The chain recombines TRBV6-6 with TRBJ2-2, with D possibly TRBD1 on 5 matching bases. This CDR3 comprises 15 residues. Germline V gene sequence: CDR1 MNHNY, CDR2 SVGAGI (reference sequence). V lost 2 bases and J 3 bases, leaving 10 bases between the germline ends.

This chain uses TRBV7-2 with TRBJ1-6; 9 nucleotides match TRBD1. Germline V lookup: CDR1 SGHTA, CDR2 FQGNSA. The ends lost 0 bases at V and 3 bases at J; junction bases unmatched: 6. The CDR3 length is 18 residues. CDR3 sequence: CASSLANRDRVYNSPLHF. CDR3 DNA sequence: TGTGCCAGCAGCTTAGCGAACCGGGACAGGGTCTATAATTCACCCCTCCACTTT.

CDR3 bases: TGTGCCAGCAGTCACATCAGGGCGAACGAGCAGTACTTC. This encodes CASSHIRANEQYF. The chain links TRBV25-1 to TRBJ2-7; D perhaps matches TRBD1 (5 bases). Germline CDR1 and CDR2: MGHDK and SYGVNS. V lost 5 bases and J 5 bases, leaving 13 bases between the germline ends. The CDR3 is 13 amino acids.

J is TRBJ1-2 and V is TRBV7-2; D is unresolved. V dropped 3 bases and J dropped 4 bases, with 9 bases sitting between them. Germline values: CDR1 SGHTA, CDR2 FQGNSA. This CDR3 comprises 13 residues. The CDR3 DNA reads TGTGCCAGCAGCTTTCTGGGGAGCTATGGCTACACCTTC. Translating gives CASSFLGSYGYTF.

Here the CDR3 reads CASSLGSGDRSNQPQHF. The CDR3, as DNA: TGTGCCAGCAGCTTAGGGTCAGGGGACCGAAGCAATCAGCCCCAGCATTTT. This chain links TRBV7-6 with TRBJ1-5; D may be TRBD1 (6 bases). The V end lost 1 base, the J end lost 1 base, and 14 bases lay between the germline ends. The CDR3 runs to 17 residues. Germline-derived CDR1 and CDR2 are SGHVS and FNYEAQ.

CDR3 in DNA: TGTGCTAGTGGGTGGGTGGCAGGGGGAGGCCACGAGCAGTACTTC. Protein sequence: CASGWVAGGGHEQYF. The chain employs TRBV12-5 and TRBJ2-7; D may be TRBD1 (7 bases). The CDR3 length is 15 residues. Germline V CDR1 and CDR2: LGHNT, FRNRAP. V gave up 6 bases and J gave up 5 bases, with 20 bases separating them. The full variable domain, in which reference TRBV12-5 and TRBJ2-7 provide the parts outside the CDR3, is DARVTQTPRHKVTEMGQEVTMRCQPILGHNTVFWYRQTMMQGLELLAYFRNRAPLDDSGMPKDRFSAEMPDATLATLKIQPSEPRDSAVYFCASGWVAGGGHEQYFGPGTRLTVT.

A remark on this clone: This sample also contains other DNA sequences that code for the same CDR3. CDR3 coding DNA: TGCAGTGCTCGACAGAACACTGAAGCTTTCTTT. Its protein is CSARQNTEAFF. The gene calls are TRBV20-1 and TRBJ1-1; D call uncertain. Trimming removed 5 bases from V and 1 base from J, with 5 bases in between. This CDR3 is 11 amino acids long. From germline, CDR1 is DFQATT and CDR2 SNEGSKA (reference sequence).

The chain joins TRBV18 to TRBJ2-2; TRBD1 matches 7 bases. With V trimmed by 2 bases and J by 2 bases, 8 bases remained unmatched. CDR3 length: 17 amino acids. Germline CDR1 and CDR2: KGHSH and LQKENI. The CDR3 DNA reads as TGTGCCAGCTCACCATTTCGGACAGGACCCAACACCGGGGAGCTGTTTTTT. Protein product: CASSPFRTGPNTGELFF.

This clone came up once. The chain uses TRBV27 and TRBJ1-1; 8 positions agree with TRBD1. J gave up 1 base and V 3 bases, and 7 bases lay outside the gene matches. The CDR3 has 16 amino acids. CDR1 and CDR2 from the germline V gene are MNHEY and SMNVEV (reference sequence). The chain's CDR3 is CASSFFRDRGNTEAFF. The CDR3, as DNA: TGTGCCAGCAGTTTCTTCCGCGACAGGGGGAACACTGAAGCTTTCTTT.

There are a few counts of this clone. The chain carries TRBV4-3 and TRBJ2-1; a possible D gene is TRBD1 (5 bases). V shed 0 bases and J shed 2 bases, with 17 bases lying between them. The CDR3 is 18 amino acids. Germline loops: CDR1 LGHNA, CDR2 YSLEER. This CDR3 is CASSQDRVEPGTYNEQFF. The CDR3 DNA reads TGCGCCAGCAGCCAAGATCGGGTCGAGCCAGGGACCTACAATGAGCAGTTCTTC.

Here the CDR3 reads CASSFGTSGEGETQYF. DNA of the CDR3: TGTGCCAGCAGCTTCGGGACTAGCGGGGAGGGAGAGACCCAGTACTTC. This chain uses TRBV7-2 with TRBJ2-5, with TRBD2 matching 13 bases. The germline gives CDR1 SGHTA, CDR2 FQGNSA. The CDR3 spans 16 residues. Germline trimming cut 3 bases from V and 4 bases from J; bases unmatched to any gene: 5. Using reference TRBV7-2 and TRBJ2-5 for the parts outside the CDR3, the full variable domain is GAGVSQSPSNKVTEKGKDVELRCDPISGHTALYWYRQSLGQGLEFLIYFQGNSAPDKSGLPSDRFSAERTGGSVSTLTIQRTQQEDSAVYLCASSFGTSGEGETQYFGPGTRLLVL.

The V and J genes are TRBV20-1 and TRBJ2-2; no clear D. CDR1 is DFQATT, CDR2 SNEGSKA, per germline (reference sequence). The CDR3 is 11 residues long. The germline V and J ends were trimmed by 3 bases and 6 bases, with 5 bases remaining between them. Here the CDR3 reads CSARYSGELFF. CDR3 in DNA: TGCAGTGCTAGGTACTCCGGGGAGCTGTTTTTT.

The chain's CDR3 is CASSLGYRGLQETQYF. CDR3 nucleotides: TGTGCCAGCAGCTTAGGCTACAGGGGGCTGCAAGAGACCCAGTACTTC. The chain has TRBV7-8 and TRBJ2-5, with 9 bases identical to TRBD1. The CDR3 covers 16 residues. Germline lookup yields CDR1 SGHVS and CDR2 FQNEAQ. The junction had 5 bases not matched to a gene; V was cut back by 1 base and J by 2 bases.

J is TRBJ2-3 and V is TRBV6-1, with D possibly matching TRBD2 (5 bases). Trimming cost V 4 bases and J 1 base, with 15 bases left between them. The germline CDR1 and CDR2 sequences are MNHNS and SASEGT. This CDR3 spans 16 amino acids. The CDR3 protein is CASSGKYSEGTDTQYF. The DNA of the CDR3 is TGTGCCAGCAGTGGGAAATATAGCGAGGGCACAGATACGCAGTATTTT.

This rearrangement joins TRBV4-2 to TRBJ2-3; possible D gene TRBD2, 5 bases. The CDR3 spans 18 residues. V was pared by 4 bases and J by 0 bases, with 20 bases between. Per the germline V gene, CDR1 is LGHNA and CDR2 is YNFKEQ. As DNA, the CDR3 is TGTGCCAGCAGCCCAGAGGTAGCGAAGCCCGCTAGCACAGATACGCAGTATTTT. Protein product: CASSPEVAKPASTDTQYF.

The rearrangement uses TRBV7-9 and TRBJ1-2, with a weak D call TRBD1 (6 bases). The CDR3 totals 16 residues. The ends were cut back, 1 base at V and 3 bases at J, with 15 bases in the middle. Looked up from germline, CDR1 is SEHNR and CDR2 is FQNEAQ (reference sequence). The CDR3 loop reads CASSLDLHAGDYGYTF. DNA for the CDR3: TGTGCCAGCAGCTTAGACCTACATGCAGGGGACTATGGCTACACCTTC.

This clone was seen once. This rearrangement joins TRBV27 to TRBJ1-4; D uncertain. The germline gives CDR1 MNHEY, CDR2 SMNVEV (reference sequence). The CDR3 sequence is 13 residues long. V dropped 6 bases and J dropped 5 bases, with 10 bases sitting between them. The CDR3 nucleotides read TGTGCCAGCAGAGAACCGGTGAATGAAAAACTGTTTTTT. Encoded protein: CASREPVNEKLFF.

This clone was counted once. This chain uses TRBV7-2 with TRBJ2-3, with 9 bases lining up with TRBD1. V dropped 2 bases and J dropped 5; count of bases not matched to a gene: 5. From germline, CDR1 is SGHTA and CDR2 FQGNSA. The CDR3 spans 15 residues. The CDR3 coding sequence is TGTGCCAGCAGCTTACGGACAGGGGAGGGAGATACGCAGTATTTT. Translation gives CASSLRTGEGDTQYF.

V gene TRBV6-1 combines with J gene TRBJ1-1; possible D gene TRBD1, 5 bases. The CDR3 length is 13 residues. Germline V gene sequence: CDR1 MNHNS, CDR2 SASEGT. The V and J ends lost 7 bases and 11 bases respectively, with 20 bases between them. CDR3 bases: TGTGCCAGCACCTCCTGGGCGGGGGGATGGGCTTTCTTT. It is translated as CASTSWAGGWAFF.